These 4 T cell receptor beta chains came from one sample sequenced in a study of T-cell memory formation after mild COVID-19. TCRdb redid the calling of the 5' RACE reads with MiXCR, one entry per CDR3 protein. The sample records 550,000 to 600,000 distinct CDR3 sequences, about 20% being singletons. Sequenced input: PBMCs or a T cell subset sorted from them (not recorded which). The receptor set was obtained from an adult woman who had mild COVID-19 (a few samples of this study predate the infection). Cell type and time point are not known.

A few counts support this clonotype. V usage is TRBV3-1 and J usage is TRBJ1-4, with D unclear. Trimming took off 2 bases at V and 3 bases at J, with 1 base between the two ends. Germline V gene lookup returns CDR1 LGHDT and CDR2 YNNKEL (reference sequence). The length of the CDR3 is 12 residues. CDR3 sequence: CASSQSNEKLFF. DNA for the CDR3: TGTGCCAGCAGCCAATCTAATGAAAAACTGTTTTTT.

The chain combines TRBV18 with TRBJ2-1; 7 nucleotides align to TRBD1. The CDR3 sequence is 13 residues long. Germline CDR1 is KGHSH and CDR2 is LQKENI. Trimming took 3 bases from V and 9 from J; bases not matched to a gene: 5. Here the CDR3 DNA reads TGTGCCAGCTCACCCCCGGGACAGACTGAGCAGTTCTTC. Translated: CASSPPGQTEQFF.

This clonotype was observed a few times. The chain employs TRBV20-1 and TRBJ2-7, with unresolved D. This CDR3 has 11 residues. V was shortened by 3 bases and J by 3 bases, with 6 bases between the two germline ends. Germline V lookup: CDR1 DFQATT, CDR2 SNEGSKA (reference sequence). This chain's CDR3 is CSARENYEQYF. CDR3 coding DNA: TGCAGTGCTAGGGAGAACTACGAGCAGTACTTC.

The genes are TRBV2 and TRBJ1-5; the match to TRBD1 covers 9 bases. This CDR3 has 18 residues. CDR1 and CDR2 (germline): SNHLY, FYNNEI. V shed 6 bases and J 0 bases; nucleotides not matched to a gene: 12. The CDR3 reads CASRATPGTGPSNQPQHF. The DNA of the CDR3 is TGTGCCAGCAGAGCTACACCTGGGACAGGGCCTAGCAATCAGCCCCAGCATTTT.